Following are 31 T cell receptor beta chains from one sample sequenced in a study of blood T cell repertoires in COVID-19. TCRdb keeps only in-frame clones here, not all; method: immunoSEQ multiplex PCR. The table has about 160,000 clones, 80% to 90% seen once. Sequencing was performed on peripheral blood. These receptors were taken from a woman in her seventies with COVID-19, enrolled during active disease.

This sequence joins TRBV5-1 and TRBJ2-7; 9 nucleotides align to TRBD1. J gave up 3 bases and V 2 bases, and 3 bases lay outside the gene matches. This CDR3 is built from 14 residues. The germline gives CDR1 SGHRS, CDR2 YFSETQ. The CDR3 is CASSFGTGFYEQYF. CDR3 bases: TGCGCCAGCAGCTTCGGGACAGGGTTCTACGAGCAGTACTTC.

Only a few counts were recorded for this clone. This chain joins TRBV6-4 and TRBJ2-1; 9 positions match TRBD2. J was trimmed by 4 bases and V by 7 bases; bases with no gene match: 8. This CDR3 is 15 amino acids long. From germline, CDR1 is MRHNA and CDR2 SNTAGT. CDR3 sequence reads: CASIRSGGKYNEQFF. The CDR3 DNA reads TGTGCCAGCATAAGGAGCGGGGGGAAGTACAATGAGCAGTTCTTC.

The chain couples TRBV6-6 to TRBJ2-3; D might be TRBD2 (7 bases). Trimming stripped 5 bases from V and 3 bases from J, with 18 bases between. The CDR3 runs to 16 residues. CDR1 and CDR2 from the germline V gene are MNHNY and SVGAGI (reference sequence). The CDR3 loop is CASSPGRGIETDTQYF. CDR3 coding DNA: TGTGCCAGCAGTCCTGGGAGGGGGATCGAAACAGATACGCAGTATTTT.

This chain uses TRBV18 with TRBJ1-1; D gene uncertain. Trimming shortened V by 4 bases and J by 4 bases, and 13 bases separated the two germline ends. This CDR3 comprises 14 residues. Germline assignment: CDR1 KGHSH and CDR2 LQKENI. CDR3 DNA sequence: TGTGCCAGCTCACATGAGGTTTCGACCACTGAAGCTTTCTTT. This codes for CASSHEVSTTEAFF.

V gene TRBV3-1 (or the pseudogene TRBV3-2) combines with J gene TRBJ2-3, with D perhaps TRBD2 (5 bases). V gave up 7 bases and J gave up 5 bases, with 22 bases separating them. The CDR3 is 16 residues long. Germline V lookup: CDR1 LGHDT, CDR2 YNNKEL (reference sequence). This CDR3 is CASTPTLLGVEDTQYF. CDR3 DNA: TGTGCCAGCACACCTACTTTACTAGGTGTAGAAGATACGCAGTATTTT.

This chain uses TRBV27 with TRBJ2-7, with 9 bases matching TRBD1. Germline trimming cut 5 bases from V and 3 bases from J; bases unmatched to any gene: 8. Germline-derived CDR1 and CDR2 are MNHEY and SMNVEV (reference sequence). This CDR3 has 15 residues. In DNA form, the CDR3 reads TGTGCCAGCAGTACCCAACAGGGGGCGGGCTACGAGCAGTACTTC. It is translated as CASSTQQGAGYEQYF.

This clone was detected once. The chain uses TRBV11-2 and TRBJ2-3; perhaps TRBD2 as D (6 bases). The CDR3 totals 15 residues. The V gene lost 5 bases and the J gene lost 0 bases, with 12 bases spanning the gap. The V gene's germline CDR1 is SGHAT and CDR2 FQNNGV. The CDR3 reads CASSRGLPSTDTQYF. The CDR3 DNA reads TGTGCCAGCAGCCGGGGGTTACCTAGCACAGATACGCAGTATTTT. Variable domain in full (rest from reference TRBV11-2 and TRBJ2-3): EAGVAQSPRYKIIEKRQSVAFWCNPISGHATLYWYQQILGQGPKLLIQFQNNGVVDDSQLPKDRFSAERLKGVDSTLKIQPAKLEDSAVYLCASSRGLPSTDTQYFGPGTRLTVL.

The chain is built from TRBV12-3 or TRBV12-4 and TRBJ1-6; D might be TRBD1 (6 bases). V was trimmed by 1 base and J by 8 bases, leaving 6 bases between them. The CDR3 length is 13 residues. The CDR3 DNA reads TGTGCCAGCAGTTTAGAGGGGGATTCACCCCTCCACTTT. This gives the protein CASSLEGDSPLHF.

The chain is built from TRBV7-3 and TRBJ1-2; 8 bases agree with TRBD1. The CDR3 covers 13 residues. J lost 8 bases, V lost 5 bases, and 7 bases had no gene match. Germline V lookup: CDR1 SGHTA, CDR2 FQGTGA. The chain's CDR3 is CASSPGTGQGYTF. CDR3 nucleotide sequence: TGTGCCAGCAGCCCAGGGACAGGACAAGGCTACACCTTC.

This clone has a handful of counts. This rearrangement joins TRBV19 to TRBJ1-6; the D gene is possibly TRBD1 (5 bases). The length of the CDR3 is 13 residues. The V and J ends lost 10 bases and 5 bases respectively, with 12 bases between them. Germline values: CDR1 LNHDA, CDR2 SQIVND (reference sequence). CDR3 loop: CAISDRNNSPLHF. In DNA form, the CDR3 reads TGTGCCATCTCCGACAGAAATAATTCACCCCTCCACTTT.

The chain has TRBV2 and TRBJ1-1, with unresolved D. Germline V CDR1 and CDR2: SNHLY, FYNNEI. The CDR3 contains 13 residues. Trimming stripped 6 bases from V and 1 base from J, with 9 bases between. DNA of the CDR3: TGTGCCAGCAGGCTGACGGGGAACACTGAAGCTTTCTTT. This sequence encodes CASRLTGNTEAFF. Using reference TRBV2 and TRBJ1-1 for the parts outside the CDR3, the full variable domain is EPEVTQTPSHQVTQMGQEVILRCVPISNHLYFYWYRQILGQKVEFLVSFYNNEISEKSEIFDDQFSVERPDGSNFTLKIRSTKLEDSAMYFCASRLTGNTEAFFGQGTRLTVV.

Only one count was recorded for this clone. The V gene is TRBV4-1, the J gene TRBJ2-5, with TRBD2 as a possible D gene (5 bases). The CDR3 runs to 13 residues. The V end lost 4 bases, the J end lost 2 bases, and 8 bases lay between the germline ends. Germline-derived CDR1 and CDR2 are MGHRA and YSYEKL. The CDR3 is CASSRGPQETQYF. As DNA, the CDR3 is TGCGCCAGCAGCCGAGGGCCTCAAGAGACCCAGTACTTC.

This chain joins TRBV7-9 and TRBJ2-7, with TRBD1 matching over 8 bases. V was pared by 4 bases and J by 4 bases, with 12 bases of the junction left unmatched. The germline gives CDR1 SEHNR, CDR2 FQNEAQ (reference sequence). This CDR3 has 16 amino acids. The CDR3 here is CASSSNLRGPPYEQYF. CDR3 nucleotide sequence: TGTGCCAGCAGCTCGAACCTCAGGGGGCCTCCATACGAGCAGTACTTC.

The chain employs TRBV6-5 and TRBJ2-2; no clear D. CDR1 and CDR2 (germline): MNHEY, SVGAGI. CDR3 length: 13 amino acids. The V gene lost 8 bases and the J gene lost 4 bases, with 11 bases spanning the gap. CDR3 amino acids: CASRRESTGELFF. CDR3 DNA: TGTGCCAGCCGTCGTGAGTCCACCGGGGAGCTGTTTTTT.

The CDR3 DNA reads TGTGCCTGGAGTTTGGGGGCAGGTCAGCCCCAGCATTTT. This translates into CAWSLGAGQPQHF. The V and J genes are TRBV30 and TRBJ1-5; D possibly corresponds to TRBD1 (6 bases). Trimming left V 2 bases short and J 6 bases short, with 11 bases between. The CDR3 contains 13 residues. Germline V lookup: CDR1 GTSNPN, CDR2 SVGIG (reference sequence).

This chain links TRBV18 with TRBJ2-3; TRBD2 agrees at 9 bases. Germline lookup yields CDR1 KGHSH and CDR2 LQKENI. The junction had 5 bases not matched to a gene; V was cut back by 1 base and J by 0 bases. This CDR3 spans 17 amino acids. CDR3 amino acids: CASSPRGLAPSTDTQYF. The CDR3 DNA reads as TGTGCCAGCTCACCACGAGGACTAGCGCCTAGCACAGATACGCAGTATTTT.

The rearrangement uses TRBV5-1 and TRBJ2-1; perhaps TRBD2 as D (6 bases). The germline V and J ends were trimmed by 0 bases and 2 bases, with 15 bases remaining between them. The CDR3 has 17 residues. Germline CDR1 reads SGHRS; CDR2 reads YFSETQ. The chain's CDR3 is CASSLDRLGGTYNEQFF. The CDR3 DNA is TGCGCCAGCAGCTTGGACCGGCTGGGGGGAACCTACAATGAGCAGTTCTTC. The full variable domain, rest sourced from reference TRBV5-1 and TRBJ2-1, is KAGVTQTPRYLIKTRGQQVTLSCSPISGHRSVSWYQQTPGQGLQFLFEYFSETQRNKGNFPGRFSGRQFSNSRSEMNVSTLELGDSALYLCASSLDRLGGTYNEQFFGPGTRLTVL.

The count of this clone is one. V usage is TRBV6-4 and J usage is TRBJ2-2; 11 positions match TRBD2. J lost 2 bases, V lost 5 bases, and 1 base had no gene match. Germline V CDR1 and CDR2: MRHNA, SNTAGT. CDR3 size: 15 residues. Here the CDR3 reads CASSRLAGNTGELFF. The CDR3 nucleotides read TGTGCCAGCAGTAGACTAGCGGGAAACACCGGGGAGCTGTTTTTT.

The rearrangement links TRBV7-9 to TRBJ2-1; TRBD2 is a possible D gene (6 bases). Germline CDR1 is SEHNR and CDR2 is FQNEAQ (reference sequence). V lost 6 bases and J 2 bases, leaving 14 bases between the germline ends. The CDR3 consists of 15 residues. The CDR3 DNA reads as TGTGCCAGCAGACCCCTAGCGTCCCCCTACAATGAGCAGTTCTTC. Residues: CASRPLASPYNEQFF.

The CDR3 here is CASSLGGTAQETQYF. The CDR3 DNA reads as TGTGCCAGCAGCTTAGGCGGGACGGCCCAAGAGACCCAGTACTTC. V usage is TRBV7-8 and J usage is TRBJ2-5, with D perhaps matching TRBD2 (6 bases). V was pared by 1 base and J by 1 base, with 10 bases between. CDR1 and CDR2 (germline): SGHVS, FQNEAQ. The length of the CDR3 is 15 residues.

The chain employs TRBV5-5 and TRBJ1-2; TRBD1 agrees at 9 bases. Trimming took 4 bases from V and 1 from J; bases not matched to a gene: 5. CDR3 length: 15 residues. Germline V gives CDR1 SGHKS, CDR2 YYEKEE (reference sequence). The CDR3 region is CASSPLDRGNYGYTF. The CDR3 nucleotides read TGTGCCAGCAGCCCCCTGGACAGGGGTAACTATGGCTACACCTTC. Complete variable domain (other parts from reference TRBV5-5 and TRBJ1-2): DAGVTQSPTHLIKTRGQQVTLRCSPISGHKSVSWYQQVLGQGPQFIFQYYEKEERGRGNFPDRFSARQFPNYSSELNVNALLLGDSALYLCASSPLDRGNYGYTFGSGTRLTVV.

The J gene is TRBJ2-7, the V gene TRBV7-8; 9 nucleotides line up with TRBD1. CDR1 SGHVS and CDR2 FQNEAQ come from the germline V gene. The ends lost 5 bases at V and 4 bases at J; junction bases unmatched: 12. This CDR3 is 16 amino acids long. The chain's CDR3 is CASSIHVPGQGYEQYF. In DNA, the CDR3 is TGTGCCAGCAGCATTCACGTCCCGGGACAGGGTTACGAGCAGTACTTC.

The sample holds a few counts of this clone. CDR3 in DNA: TGTGCCAGCAGCACCGACAGGGGGCGCGTTGAAAAACTGTTTTTT. It specifies CASSTDRGRVEKLFF. The chain uses TRBV7-2 and TRBJ1-4, with 10 nucleotides matching TRBD1. Germline V lookup: CDR1 SGHTA, CDR2 FQGNSA. With 5 bases clipped from V and 7 bases from J, the junction kept 7 bases outside the gene matches. There are 15 residues in the CDR3.

The chain has TRBV6-4 and TRBJ1-6; D is unclear. V gave up 2 bases and J gave up 9 bases, with 14 bases separating them. The CDR3 is 15 amino acids. Germline assignment: CDR1 MRHNA and CDR2 SNTAGT. The CDR3 spells CASSDLGGSGSPLHF. The DNA for the CDR3 is TGTGCCAGCAGTGACCTGGGAGGGTCGGGTTCACCCCTCCACTTT.

The V and J genes are TRBV4-1 and TRBJ2-1; D remains unclear. CDR3 size: 16 residues. The germline CDR1 and CDR2 sequences are MGHRA and YSYEKL. V dropped 0 bases and J dropped 4 bases, with 13 bases sitting between them. The DNA for the CDR3 is TGCGCCAGCAGCCAAGAGGTGGCACAGAAATACAATGAGCAGTTCTTC. It codes for CASSQEVAQKYNEQFF.

This clone was seen only a few times. The rearrangement links TRBV5-1 to TRBJ1-2; D gene unclear. This CDR3 region has 12 residues. V was trimmed by 4 bases and J by 6 bases, leaving 10 bases between them. The germline CDR1 and CDR2 sequences are SGHRS and YFSETQ. This chain's CDR3 is CASSVVGDGYTF. As DNA, the CDR3 is TGCGCCAGCAGCGTGGTGGGAGATGGCTACACCTTC.

The chain employs TRBV9 and TRBJ2-7, with D unresolved. The germline V gene encodes CDR1 SGDLS and CDR2 YYNGEE. The CDR3 totals 14 residues. V lost 0 bases to trimming and J lost 0 bases, with 7 bases between them. The CDR3 loop reads CASSVETSSYEQYF. The CDR3 nucleotides are TGTGCCAGCAGCGTAGAAACAAGCTCCTACGAGCAGTACTTC.

This clone was seen a few times. The V call is TRBV18, the J call TRBJ1-4, with D possibly TRBD1 on 5 matching bases. Looked up from germline, CDR1 is KGHSH and CDR2 is LQKENI. CDR3 length: 16 residues. Trimming took off 4 bases at V and 1 base at J, with 13 bases between the two ends. The CDR3, as DNA: TGTGCCAGCTCACTAAGCCCAGGGTTAACTAATGAAAAACTGTTTTTT. Translated, it gives CASSLSPGLTNEKLFF.

The genes are TRBV7-9 and TRBJ2-2, with 13 bases fitting TRBD2. The CDR3 length is 19 residues. Trimming cost V 5 bases and J 3 bases; bases outside gene matches: 12. Germline V gives CDR1 SEHNR, CDR2 FQNEAQ (reference sequence). The CDR3 DNA sequence: TGTGCCAGCAGCAGGGGGACTAGCGGGGACCTACTCTACACCGGGGAGCTGTTTTTT. Its translation: CASSRGTSGDLLYTGELFF.

V usage is TRBV19 and J usage is TRBJ1-5; 11 bases line up with TRBD1. The CDR3 extends over 18 amino acids. J lost 2 bases, V lost 6 bases, and 12 bases had no gene match. Germline CDR1 reads LNHDA; CDR2 reads SQIVND (reference sequence). The CDR3 nucleotides read TGTGCCAGTAGAACCACCGGGACAGGGGGATCTGGCAATCAGCCCCAGCATTTT. Translation gives CASRTTGTGGSGNQPQHF. Looking up the rest from reference TRBV19 and TRBJ1-5 gives the full variable domain: DGGITQSPKYLFRKEGQNVTLSCEQNLNHDAMYWYRQDPGQGLRLIYYSQIVNDFQKGDIAEGYSVSREKKESFPLTVTSAQKNPTAFYLCASRTTGTGGSGNQPQHFGDGTRLSIL.

Here the CDR3 DNA reads TGTGCCAGCGGCTCGTTGAACACTGAAGCTTTCTTT. This translates into CASGSLNTEAFF. The V call is TRBV6-5, the J call TRBJ1-1, with D uncertain. Trimming took 8 bases from V and 0 from J, leaving 7 bases between them. CDR1 is MNHEY, CDR2 SVGAGI, per germline. The CDR3 is 12 amino acids.